This TCR beta chain was identified in a study of cytomegalovirus exposure and HLA in healthy donors. Across the study: Researchers previously reported finding fewer than 140 million unique TCR beta sequences from around 200 million T cells. A preliminary data release comprised around 85 million unique TCRs obtained from HLA-typed donors.

PCR was performed using 60 Vbeta and 13 Jbeta primers. Using immunoSEQ multiplex PCR, the repertoire was profiled, and TCRdb retains in-frame clones only, with some absent. Seen here are almost 65,000 clones, over 70% observed once, and the top ten hold roughly 5%. The V end lost 7 bases, the J end lost 0 bases, and 15 bases lay between the germline ends. In germline, CDR1 is SGHRS, CDR2 YFSETQ. The CDR3 spans 15 residues. The material sequenced was PBMCs. The TCR comes from a male donor in good health and CMV-seropositive. This chain links TRBV5-1 with TRBJ2-3; possible D gene TRBD2, 7 bases. CDR3 DNA: TGCGCCAGCGCGGGGGCAGTCACTAGCACAGATACGCAGTATTTT. Translation: CASAGAVTSTDTQYF.